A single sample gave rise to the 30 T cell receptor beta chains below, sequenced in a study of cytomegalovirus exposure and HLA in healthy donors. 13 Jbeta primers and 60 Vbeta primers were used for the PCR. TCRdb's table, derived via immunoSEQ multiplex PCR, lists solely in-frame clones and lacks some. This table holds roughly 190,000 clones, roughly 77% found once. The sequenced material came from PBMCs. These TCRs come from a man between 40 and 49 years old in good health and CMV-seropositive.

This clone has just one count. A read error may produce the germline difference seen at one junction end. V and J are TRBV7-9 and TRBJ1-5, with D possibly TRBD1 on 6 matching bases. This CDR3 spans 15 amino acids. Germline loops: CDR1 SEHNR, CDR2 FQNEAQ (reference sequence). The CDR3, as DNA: TGTTCCAGCAGCTCACAGGGCGGGAGCAATCAGCCCCAGCATTTT. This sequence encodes CSSSSQGGSNQPQHF.

In DNA, the CDR3 is TGTGCCAGCATCATATCAAGTAAGGGGACTGAAGCTTTCTTT. Protein sequence: CASIISSKGTEAFF. This chain joins TRBV2 and TRBJ1-1; possibly TRBD1 for D (5 bases). Trimming stripped 7 bases from V and 5 bases from J, with 17 bases between. The CDR3 has 14 residues. CDR1 and CDR2 from the germline V gene are SNHLY and FYNNEI.

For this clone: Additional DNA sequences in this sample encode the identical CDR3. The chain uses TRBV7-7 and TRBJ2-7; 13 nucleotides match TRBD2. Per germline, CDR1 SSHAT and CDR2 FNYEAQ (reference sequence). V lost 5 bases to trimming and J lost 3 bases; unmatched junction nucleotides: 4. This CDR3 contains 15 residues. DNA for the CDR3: TGTGCCAGCAGCCCAGGACTAGCGGGGGTCTACGAGCAGTACTTC. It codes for CASSPGLAGVYEQYF.

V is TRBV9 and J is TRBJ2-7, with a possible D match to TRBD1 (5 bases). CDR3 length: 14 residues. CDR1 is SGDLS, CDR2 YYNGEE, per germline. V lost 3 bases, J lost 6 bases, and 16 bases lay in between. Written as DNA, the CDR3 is TGTGCCAGCAGCGAATCCCCTGACAGACCCGAGCAGTACTTC. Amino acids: CASSESPDRPEQYF.

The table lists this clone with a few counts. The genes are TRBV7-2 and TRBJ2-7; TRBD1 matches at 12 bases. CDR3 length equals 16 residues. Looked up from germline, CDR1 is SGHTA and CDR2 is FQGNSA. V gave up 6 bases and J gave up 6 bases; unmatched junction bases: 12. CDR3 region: CASSFNAGTGGGEQYF. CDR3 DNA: TGTGCCAGCAGTTTCAATGCCGGGACAGGGGGCGGCGAGCAGTACTTC.

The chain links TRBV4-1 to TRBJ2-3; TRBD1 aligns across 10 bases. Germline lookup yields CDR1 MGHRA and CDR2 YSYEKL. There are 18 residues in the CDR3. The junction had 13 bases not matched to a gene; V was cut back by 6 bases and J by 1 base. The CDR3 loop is CASSPVGGTGAGTDTQYF. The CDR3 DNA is TGCGCCAGCAGTCCTGTAGGCGGGACAGGGGCTGGCACAGATACGCAGTATTTT.

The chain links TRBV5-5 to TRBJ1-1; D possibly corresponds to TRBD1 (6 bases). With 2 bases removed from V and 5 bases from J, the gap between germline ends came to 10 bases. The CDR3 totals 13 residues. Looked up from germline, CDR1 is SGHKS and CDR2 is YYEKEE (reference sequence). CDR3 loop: CASSFLTGTEAFF. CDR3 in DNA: TGTGCCAGCAGCTTCCTTACAGGGACTGAAGCTTTCTTT.

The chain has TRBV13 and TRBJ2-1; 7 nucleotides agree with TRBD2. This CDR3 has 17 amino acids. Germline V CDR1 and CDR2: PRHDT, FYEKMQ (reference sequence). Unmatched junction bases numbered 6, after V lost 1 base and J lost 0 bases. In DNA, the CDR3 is TGTGCCAGCAGCTTAGTTCGGGGGAGGGGCTCCTACAATGAGCAGTTCTTC. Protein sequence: CASSLVRGRGSYNEQFF. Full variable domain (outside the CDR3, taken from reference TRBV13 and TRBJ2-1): AAGVIQSPRHLIKEKRETATLKCYPIPRHDTVYWYQQGPGQDPQFLISFYEKMQSDKGSIPDRFSAQQFSDYHSELNMSSLELGDSALYFCASSLVRGRGSYNEQFFGPGTRLTVL.

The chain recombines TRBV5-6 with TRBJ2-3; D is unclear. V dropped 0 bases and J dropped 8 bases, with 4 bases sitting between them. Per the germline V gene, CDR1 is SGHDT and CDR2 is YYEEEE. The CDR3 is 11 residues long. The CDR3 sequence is CASSLGGTQYF. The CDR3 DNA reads TGTGCCAGCAGCTTGGGCGGTACGCAGTATTTT.

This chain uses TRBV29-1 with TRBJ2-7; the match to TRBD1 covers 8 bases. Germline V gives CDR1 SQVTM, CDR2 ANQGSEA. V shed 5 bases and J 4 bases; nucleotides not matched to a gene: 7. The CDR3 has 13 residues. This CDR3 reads CSVRATGAYEQYF. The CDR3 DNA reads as TGCAGCGTTCGAGCGACAGGGGCTTACGAGCAGTACTTC.

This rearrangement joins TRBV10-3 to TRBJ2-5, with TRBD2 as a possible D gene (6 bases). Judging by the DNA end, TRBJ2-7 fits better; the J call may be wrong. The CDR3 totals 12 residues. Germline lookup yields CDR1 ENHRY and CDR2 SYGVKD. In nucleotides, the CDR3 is TGTGCCATCAGTGGGACTAAAAACGAGCAGTACTTC. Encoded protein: CAISGTKNEQYF.

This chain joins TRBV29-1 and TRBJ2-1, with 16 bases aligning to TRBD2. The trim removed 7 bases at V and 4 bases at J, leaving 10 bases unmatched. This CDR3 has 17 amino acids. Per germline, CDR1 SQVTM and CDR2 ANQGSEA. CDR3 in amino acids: CSATPGLAGGPYNEQFF. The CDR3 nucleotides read TGCAGCGCAACTCCGGGACTAGCGGGAGGGCCGTACAATGAGCAGTTCTTC.

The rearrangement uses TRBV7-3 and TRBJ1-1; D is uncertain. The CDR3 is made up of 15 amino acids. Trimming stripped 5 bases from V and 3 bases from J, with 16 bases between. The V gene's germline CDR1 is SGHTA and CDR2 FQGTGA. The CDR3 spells CASSTDLGRHTEAFF. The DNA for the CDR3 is TGTGCCAGCAGCACAGACTTAGGGAGGCACACTGAAGCTTTCTTT.

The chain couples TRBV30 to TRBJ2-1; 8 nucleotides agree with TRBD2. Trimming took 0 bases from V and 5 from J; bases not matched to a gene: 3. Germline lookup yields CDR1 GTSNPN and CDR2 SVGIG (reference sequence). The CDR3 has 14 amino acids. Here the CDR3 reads CAWSVLAANNEQFF. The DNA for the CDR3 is TGTGCCTGGAGTGTACTAGCGGCCAACAATGAGCAGTTCTTC. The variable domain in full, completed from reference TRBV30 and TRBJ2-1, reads SQTIHQWPATLVQPVGSPLSLECTVEGTSNPNLYWYRQAAGRGLQLLFYSVGIGQISSEVPQNLSASRPQDRQFILSSKKLLLSDSGFYLCAWSVLAANNEQFFGPGTRLTVL.

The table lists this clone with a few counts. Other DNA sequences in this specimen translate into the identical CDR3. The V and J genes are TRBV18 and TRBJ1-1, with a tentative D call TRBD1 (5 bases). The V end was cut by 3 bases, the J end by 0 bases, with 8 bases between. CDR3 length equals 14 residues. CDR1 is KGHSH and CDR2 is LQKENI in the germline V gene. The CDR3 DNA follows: TGTGCCAGCTCACCGGGGGGGATGAACACTGAAGCTTTCTTT. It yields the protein CASSPGGMNTEAFF.

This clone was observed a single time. The CDR3 DNA reads TGTGCCAGCAGCTTAGGGACTAGCGCCTACAATGAGCAGTTCTTC. Its translation is CASSLGTSAYNEQFF. The chain is built from TRBV7-2 and TRBJ2-1; 9 positions match TRBD2. This CDR3 has 15 amino acids. V was pared by 1 base and J by 2 bases, with 0 bases of the junction left unmatched. Germline CDR1 SGHTA, CDR2 FQGNSA.

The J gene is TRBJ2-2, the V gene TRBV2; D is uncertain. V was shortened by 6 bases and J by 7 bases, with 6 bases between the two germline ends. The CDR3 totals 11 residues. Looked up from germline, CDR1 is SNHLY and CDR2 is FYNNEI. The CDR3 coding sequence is TGTGCCAGCAGCCAACACGGGGAGCTGTTTTTT. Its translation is CASSQHGELFF.

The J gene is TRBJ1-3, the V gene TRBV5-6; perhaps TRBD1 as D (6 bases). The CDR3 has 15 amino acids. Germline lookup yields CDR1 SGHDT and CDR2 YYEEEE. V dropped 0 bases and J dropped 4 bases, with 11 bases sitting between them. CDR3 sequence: CASSLAGQKGNTIYF. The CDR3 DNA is TGTGCCAGCAGCTTGGCCGGACAGAAGGGAAACACCATATATTTT.

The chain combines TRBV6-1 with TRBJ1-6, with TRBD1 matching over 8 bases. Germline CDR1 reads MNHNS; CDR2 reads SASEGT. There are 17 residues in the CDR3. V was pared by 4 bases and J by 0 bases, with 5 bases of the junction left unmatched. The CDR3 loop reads CASSGTGLSSYNSPLHF. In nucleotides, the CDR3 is TGTGCCAGCAGTGGGACAGGGCTCAGCTCCTATAATTCACCCCTCCACTTT.

The CDR3 spells CASSLERAGNEKLFF. CDR3 in DNA: TGTGCCAGCAGCTTAGAAAGGGCGGGTAATGAAAAACTGTTTTTT. The chain recombines TRBV11-2 with TRBJ1-4; D gene ambiguous. V was cut by 0 bases and J by 4 bases, with 9 bases left in between. CDR3 length: 15 residues. Germline V gene sequence: CDR1 SGHAT, CDR2 FQNNGV.

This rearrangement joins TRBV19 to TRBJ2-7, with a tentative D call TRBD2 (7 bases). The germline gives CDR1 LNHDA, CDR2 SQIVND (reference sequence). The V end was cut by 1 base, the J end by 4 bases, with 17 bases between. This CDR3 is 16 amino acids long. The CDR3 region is CASSIGGGLDGYEQYF. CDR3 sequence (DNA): TGTGCCAGTAGTATAGGCGGGGGCCTTGATGGTTACGAGCAGTACTTC.

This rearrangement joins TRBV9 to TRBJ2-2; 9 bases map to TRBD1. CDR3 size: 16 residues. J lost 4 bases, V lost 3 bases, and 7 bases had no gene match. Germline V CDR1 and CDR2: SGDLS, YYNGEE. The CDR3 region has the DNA TGTGCCAGCAGCGGTTCCGGGACAGGGTTCACCGGGGAGCTGTTTTTT. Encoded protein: CASSGSGTGFTGELFF.

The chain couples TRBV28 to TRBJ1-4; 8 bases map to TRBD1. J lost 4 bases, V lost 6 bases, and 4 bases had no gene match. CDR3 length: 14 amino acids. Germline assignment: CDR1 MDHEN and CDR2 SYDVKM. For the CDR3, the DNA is TGTGCCAGCAGGCAGGGGGCTGGTAATGAAAAACTGTTTTTT. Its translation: CASRQGAGNEKLFF.

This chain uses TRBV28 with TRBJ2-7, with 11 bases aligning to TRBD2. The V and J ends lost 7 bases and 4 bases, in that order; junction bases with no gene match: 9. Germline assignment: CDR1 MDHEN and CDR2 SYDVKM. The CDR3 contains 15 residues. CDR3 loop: CASIPGLAVGYEQYF. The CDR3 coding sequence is TGTGCCAGCATTCCGGGACTAGCGGTGGGGTACGAGCAGTACTTC.

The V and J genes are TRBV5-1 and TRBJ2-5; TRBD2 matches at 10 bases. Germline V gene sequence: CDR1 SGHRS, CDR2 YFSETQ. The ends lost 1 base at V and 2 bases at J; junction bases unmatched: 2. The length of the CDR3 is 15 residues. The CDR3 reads CASSLLAGDQETQYF. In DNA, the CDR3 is TGCGCCAGCAGCTTGCTAGCGGGGGATCAAGAGACCCAGTACTTC. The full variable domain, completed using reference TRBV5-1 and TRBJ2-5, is KAGVTQTPRYLIKTRGQQVTLSCSPISGHRSVSWYQQTPGQGLQFLFEYFSETQRNKGNFPGRFSGRQFSNSRSEMNVSTLELGDSALYLCASSLLAGDQETQYFGPGTRLLVL.

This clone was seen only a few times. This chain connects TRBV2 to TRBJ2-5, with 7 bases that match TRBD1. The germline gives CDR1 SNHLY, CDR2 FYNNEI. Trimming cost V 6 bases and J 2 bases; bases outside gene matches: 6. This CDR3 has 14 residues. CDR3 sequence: CASSPMGQQETQYF. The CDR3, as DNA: TGTGCCAGCAGCCCGATGGGACAGCAAGAGACCCAGTACTTC.

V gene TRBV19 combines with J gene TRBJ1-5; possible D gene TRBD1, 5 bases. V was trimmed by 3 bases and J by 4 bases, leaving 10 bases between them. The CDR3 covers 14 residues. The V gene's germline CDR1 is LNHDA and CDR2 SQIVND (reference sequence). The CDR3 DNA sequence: TGTGCCAGTAGTATTCTCGCAGGGAATCAGCCCCAGCATTTT. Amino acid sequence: CASSILAGNQPQHF.

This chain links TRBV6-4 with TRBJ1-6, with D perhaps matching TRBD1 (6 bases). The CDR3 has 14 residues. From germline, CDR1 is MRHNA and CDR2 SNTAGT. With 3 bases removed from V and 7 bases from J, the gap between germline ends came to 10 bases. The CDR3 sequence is CASSEGQKNSPLHF. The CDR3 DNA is TGTGCCAGCAGTGAAGGACAGAAGAATTCACCCCTCCACTTT.

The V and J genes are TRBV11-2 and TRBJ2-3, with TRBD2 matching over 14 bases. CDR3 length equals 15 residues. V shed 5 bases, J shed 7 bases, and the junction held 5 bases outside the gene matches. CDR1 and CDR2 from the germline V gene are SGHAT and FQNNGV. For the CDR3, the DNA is TGTGCCAGCAGCCAAGGACTAGCGGGGGGAAATACGCAGTATTTT. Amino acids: CASSQGLAGGNTQYF.

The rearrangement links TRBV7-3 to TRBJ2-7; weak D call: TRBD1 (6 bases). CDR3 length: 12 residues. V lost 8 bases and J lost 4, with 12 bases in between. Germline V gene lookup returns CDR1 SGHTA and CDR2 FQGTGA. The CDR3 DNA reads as TGTGCCAGCGGTCGGACAGTTTACGAGCAGTACTTC. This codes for CASGRTVYEQYF. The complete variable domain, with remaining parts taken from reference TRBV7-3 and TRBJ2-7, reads GAGVSQTPSNKVTEKGKYVELRCDPISGHTALYWYRQSLGQGPEFLIYFQGTGAADDSGLPNDRFFAVRPEGSVSTLKIQRTERGDSAVYLCASGRTVYEQYFGPGTRLTVT.